This record looks at one T cell receptor beta chain sequence and its context. Antigen specificity is unknown. The data belong to a study of Ad26.COV2.S vaccination and SARS-CoV-2 variants. Study in general: Participant was drawn from the COV1001 Ad26.COV2.S trial arm. General study points: There was reportedly substantial breadth in spike-specific CD8+ and CD4+ T cell responses after vaccination.

Clones were sequenced by immunoSEQ multiplex PCR, and TCRdb holds only the in-frame ones, with some missing. Of about half a million clones listed, about 89% were seen once; the top ten hold 1.7%. Treatment in this sample: 15 to 20 received Ad26.COV2.S at low or high dose, single or two shots; roughly five received placebo; per-sample allocation not given. Sampling was performed 63 days after the first vaccine or placebo injection. The sequence derives from a person between 18 and 65 years old who received the Ad26.COV2.S COVID-19 vaccine or a placebo. The source material was peripheral blood, sampled in a trial of Ad26.COV2.S vaccine versus placebo.

The CDR3 loop is CASSELVSKGGYGYTF. The CDR3 nucleotides read TGTGCCAGCAGTGAACTCGTCTCAAAGGGAGGGTATGGCTACACCTTC. This sequence joins TRBV2 and TRBJ1-2; no definite D call. The germline CDR1 and CDR2 sequences are SNHLY and FYNNEI. The CDR3 consists of 16 residues. V was cut by 2 bases and J by 5 bases, with 18 bases left in between.